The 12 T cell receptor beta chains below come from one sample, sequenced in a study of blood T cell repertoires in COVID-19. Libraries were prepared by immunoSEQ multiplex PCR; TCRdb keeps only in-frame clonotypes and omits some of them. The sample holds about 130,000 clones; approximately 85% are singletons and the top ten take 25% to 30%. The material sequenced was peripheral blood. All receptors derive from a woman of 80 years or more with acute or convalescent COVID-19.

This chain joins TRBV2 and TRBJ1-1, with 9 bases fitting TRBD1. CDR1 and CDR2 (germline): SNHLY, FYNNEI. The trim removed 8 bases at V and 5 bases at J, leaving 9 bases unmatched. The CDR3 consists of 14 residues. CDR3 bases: TGTGCCAGCTCAGCGGGACAGGGTGATACTGAAGCTTTCTTT. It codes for CASSAGQGDTEAFF.

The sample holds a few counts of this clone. CDR3 nucleotide sequence: TGTGCCAGCAGCTTCCTGACTAGCGGGGGTTACTACAATGAGCAGTTCTTC. Translating it yields CASSFLTSGGYYNEQFF. V usage is TRBV7-9 and J usage is TRBJ2-1, with TRBD2 matching over 12 bases. J gave up 3 bases and V 3 bases, and 6 bases lay outside the gene matches. The length of the CDR3 is 17 residues. CDR1 and CDR2 (germline): SEHNR, FQNEAQ (reference sequence).

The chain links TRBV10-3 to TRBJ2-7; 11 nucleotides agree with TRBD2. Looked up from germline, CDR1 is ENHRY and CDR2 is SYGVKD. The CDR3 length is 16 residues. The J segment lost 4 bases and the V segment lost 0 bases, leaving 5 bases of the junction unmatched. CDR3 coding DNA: TGTGCCATCAGTGAGTCGTTCGCTAGCGGGGGGTACGAGCAGTACGTC. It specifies CAISESFASGGYEQYV.

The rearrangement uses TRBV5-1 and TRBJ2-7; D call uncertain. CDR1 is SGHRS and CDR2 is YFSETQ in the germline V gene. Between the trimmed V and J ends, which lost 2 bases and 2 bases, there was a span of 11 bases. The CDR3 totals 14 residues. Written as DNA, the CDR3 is TGCGCCAGCAGCTTAATACCAGAGGCCTACGAGCAGTACTTC. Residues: CASSLIPEAYEQYF.

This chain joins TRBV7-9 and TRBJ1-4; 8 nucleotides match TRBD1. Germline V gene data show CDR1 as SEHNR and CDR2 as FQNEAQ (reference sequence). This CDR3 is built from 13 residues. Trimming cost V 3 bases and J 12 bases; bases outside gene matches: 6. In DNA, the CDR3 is TGTGCCAGCAGCTTTACCACGGACAGGGAACTGTTTTTT. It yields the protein CASSFTTDRELFF.

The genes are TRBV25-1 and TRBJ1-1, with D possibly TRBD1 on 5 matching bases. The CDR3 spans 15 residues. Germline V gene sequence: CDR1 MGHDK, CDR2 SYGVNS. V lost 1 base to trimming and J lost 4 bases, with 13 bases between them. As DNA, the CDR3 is TGTGCCAGCAGTGAATCCTCAGGGTTGGGCACTGAAGCTTTCTTT. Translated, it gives CASSESSGLGTEAFF.

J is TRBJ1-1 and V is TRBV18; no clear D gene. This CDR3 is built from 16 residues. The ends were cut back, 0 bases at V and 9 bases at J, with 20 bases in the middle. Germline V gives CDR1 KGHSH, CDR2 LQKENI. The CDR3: CASSPPPQEGGSKAFF. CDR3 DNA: TGTGCCAGCTCACCACCCCCTCAAGAGGGCGGATCTAAAGCTTTCTTT.

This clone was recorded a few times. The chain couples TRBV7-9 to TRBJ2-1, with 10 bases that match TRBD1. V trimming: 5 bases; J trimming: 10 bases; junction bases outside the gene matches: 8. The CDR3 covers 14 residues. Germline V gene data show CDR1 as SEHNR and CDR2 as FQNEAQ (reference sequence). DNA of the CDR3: TGTGCCAGCAGCGTAGGACAGGGGGGATTGGAGCAGTTCTTC. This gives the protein CASSVGQGGLEQFF.

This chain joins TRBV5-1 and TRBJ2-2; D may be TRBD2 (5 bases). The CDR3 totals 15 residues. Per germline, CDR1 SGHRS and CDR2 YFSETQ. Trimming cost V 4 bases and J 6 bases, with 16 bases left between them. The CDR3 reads CASSNPEGASGELFF. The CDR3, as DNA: TGCGCCAGCAGCAACCCAGAGGGAGCCTCCGGGGAGCTGTTTTTT.

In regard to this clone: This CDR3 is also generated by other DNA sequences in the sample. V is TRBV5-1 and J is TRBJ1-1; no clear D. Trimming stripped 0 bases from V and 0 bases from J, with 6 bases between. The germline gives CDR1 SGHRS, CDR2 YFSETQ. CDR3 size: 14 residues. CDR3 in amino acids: CASSLASVNTEAFF. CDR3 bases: TGCGCCAGCAGCTTGGCCTCGGTGAACACTGAAGCTTTCTTT. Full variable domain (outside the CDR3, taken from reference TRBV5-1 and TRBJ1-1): KAGVTQTPRYLIKTRGQQVTLSCSPISGHRSVSWYQQTPGQGLQFLFEYFSETQRNKGNFPGRFSGRQFSNSRSEMNVSTLELGDSALYLCASSLASVNTEAFFGQGTRLTVV.

In nucleotides, the CDR3 is TGTGCCAGCAGGGAGAGTAAGCGGGGCGATCAGGGGGCAATTCGGGAAAGAAGCAATCAGCCCCAGCATTTT. This codes for CASRESKRGDQGAIRERSNQPQHF. The gene calls are TRBV21-1 and TRBJ1-5; TRBD1 reflects the table's D call only, with no check against the DNA. TRBV21-1 is shown as a pseudogene. The CDR3 is made up of 24 amino acids.

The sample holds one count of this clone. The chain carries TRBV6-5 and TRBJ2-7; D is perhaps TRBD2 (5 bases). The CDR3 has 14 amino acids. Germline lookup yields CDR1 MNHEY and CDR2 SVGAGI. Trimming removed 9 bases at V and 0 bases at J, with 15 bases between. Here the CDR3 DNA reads TGTGCCAGTTTCTTAAAGGGAGCCTCCTACGAGCAGTACGTC. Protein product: CASFLKGASYEQYV.